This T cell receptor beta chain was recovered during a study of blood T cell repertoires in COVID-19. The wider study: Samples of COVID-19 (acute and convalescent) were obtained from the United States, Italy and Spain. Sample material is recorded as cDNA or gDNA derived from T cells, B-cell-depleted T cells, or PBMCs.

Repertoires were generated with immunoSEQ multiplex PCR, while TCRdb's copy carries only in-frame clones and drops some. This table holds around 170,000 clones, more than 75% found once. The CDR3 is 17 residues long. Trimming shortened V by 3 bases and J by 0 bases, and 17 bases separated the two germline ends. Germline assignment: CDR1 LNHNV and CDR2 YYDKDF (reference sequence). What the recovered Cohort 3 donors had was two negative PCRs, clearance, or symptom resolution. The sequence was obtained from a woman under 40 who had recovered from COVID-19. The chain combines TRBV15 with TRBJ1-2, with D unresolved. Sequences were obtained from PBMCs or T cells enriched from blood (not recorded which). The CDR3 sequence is CATSSGVRTLTNYGYTF. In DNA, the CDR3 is TGTGCCACCAGCAGCGGGGTCCGAACCTTAACTAACTATGGCTACACCTTC. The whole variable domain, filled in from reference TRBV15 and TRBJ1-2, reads DAMVIQNPRYQVTQFGKPVTLSCSQTLNHNVMYWYQQKSSQAPKLLFHYYDKDFNNEADTPDNFQSRRPNTSFCFLDIRSPGLGDTAMYLCATSSGVRTLTNYGYTFGSGTRLTVV.